This T cell receptor (beta chain) was retrieved from a study of a mutant IDH1 vaccine in newly diagnosed glioma. As for time point: baseline, week 1 (first vaccination visit). The treatment denotes: pre-vaccination baseline after standard-of-care therapy. The V gene's germline CDR1 is SQVTM and CDR2 ANQGSEA. The CDR3 length is 16 residues. V lost 4 bases and J 3 bases, leaving 19 bases between the germline ends. The table came from immunoSEQ multiplex PCR; TCRdb's copy has only in-frame clones and leaves some out. The data contain tens of thousands of clones, more than 85% of them singletons. The chain links TRBV29-1 to TRBJ2-1; weak D call: TRBD2 (7 bases). Sequenced material: PBMCs, taken from a glioma patient treated with radiotherapy, temozolomide or both. This clonotype was obtained from a woman in her 40s with glioma. The CDR3 DNA follows: TGCAGCGTTGTCGAGGGGGGGCCTACTAACTACAATGAGCAGTTCTTC. Protein sequence: CSVVEGGPTNYNEQFF.